The present T cell receptor (beta chain) was sequenced within a study of T-cell memory formation after mild COVID-19. This clonotype has a count of ten or more. The antigen is not known. Sample barcodes and UMIs were carried by the TCR alpha and TCR beta cDNA libraries that 5'RACE generated with constant-segment primers. Using its own MiXCR run on the 5' RACE reads, TCRdb lists one record per CDR3 protein. The table lists some 490,000 distinct CDR3 sequences, about 20% of them singletons. Germline CDR1 and CDR2: SEHNR and FQNEAQ (reference sequence). The CDR3 runs 15 residues. Trimming removed 1 base from V and 4 bases from J, with 12 bases in between. Study-level findings and limits: Whether day 37 second-wave clones are SARS-CoV-2-specific was not confirmed. Later expanders leaned CD4+, whereas day 15 to 85 contracting clones were balanced CD4/CD8.

V is TRBV7-9 and J is TRBJ2-3, with D unclear. The source of this sequence is an adult woman who had mild COVID-19 (a few samples of this study predate the infection). Cell type and time point are not known. Sample: PBMCs or a T cell subset sorted from them (not recorded which). The CDR3 region has the DNA TGTGCCAGCAGCTTAGGAGCCTTAGGGCCAGATACGCAGTATTTT. Protein product: CASSLGALGPDTQYF.